These 7 T cell receptor beta chains came from one sample sequenced in a study of response to subunit inactivated influenza vaccine. One entry per CDR3 protein results from TCRdb running MiXCR on the RT-PCR reads. The sample shows about 500,000 distinct CDR3 sequences, approximately 15% of them seen only once. The specimen was CD4+ T cells sorted from PBMCs, collected less than 25 months after vaccination. Receptors were obtained from a man aged 50-75 years who received an inactivated influenza vaccine.

This chain uses TRBV27 with TRBJ2-1; no clear D. The CDR3 has 15 amino acids. Trimming shortened V by 5 bases and J by 9 bases, and 20 bases separated the two germline ends. CDR1 and CDR2 (germline): MNHEY, SMNVEV (reference sequence). As DNA, the CDR3 is TGTGCCAGCAGTCCCCGGTGGACCCTACTTATTGAGCAGTTCTTC. Its protein product is CASSPRWTLLIEQFF.

This clonotype occurred a few times. The CDR3 spells CASSSGRLAGSYNEQFF. The DNA of the CDR3 is TGCGCCAGCAGCTCGGGACGTCTAGCGGGAAGCTACAATGAGCAGTTCTTC. The V call is TRBV5-1, the J call TRBJ2-1, with 9 bases lining up with TRBD2. V shed 3 bases and J 3 bases; nucleotides not matched to a gene: 10. Germline values: CDR1 SGHRS, CDR2 YFSETQ. CDR3 length equals 17 residues.

The chain has TRBV20-1 and TRBJ2-3; TRBD2 agrees at 7 bases. Unmatched junction bases numbered 8, after V lost 0 bases and J lost 2 bases. Germline CDR1 and CDR2: DFQATT and SNEGSKA (reference sequence). The CDR3 is 16 amino acids. CDR3 nucleotides: TGCAGTGCTAGAGAAATAAGGACTAGGGCCACAGATACGCAGTATTTT. Translation gives CSAREIRTRATDTQYF.

This clonotype was seen a handful of times. The chain joins TRBV28 to TRBJ2-3; D gene unclear. With 7 bases removed from V and 14 bases from J, the gap between germline ends came to 22 bases. Germline V gene data show CDR1 as MDHEN and CDR2 as SYDVKM. This CDR3 contains 13 residues. CDR3 DNA sequence: TGTGCCAGCACCCATGACATCCCCTCCCGTGTGTATTTT. This codes for CASTHDIPSRVYF.

This chain joins TRBV4-1 and TRBJ1-3, with TRBD1 matching 10 bases. CDR3 length: 18 amino acids. Germline CDR1 MGHRA, CDR2 YSYEKL. Losses at the gene ends were 2 bases for V and 0 bases for J; bases not matched to a gene: 7. CDR3: CASSQTPGTGASGNTIYF. The CDR3 DNA is TGCGCCAGCAGCCAAACCCCCGGGACAGGGGCCTCTGGAAACACCATATATTTT.

The V gene is TRBV29-1, the J gene TRBJ2-4; D not resolved. Trimming cost V 4 bases and J 2 bases, with 12 bases left between them. The CDR3 is 14 amino acids. The germline gives CDR1 SQVTM, CDR2 ANQGSEA. The CDR3 DNA sequence: TGCAGCGTTGGGCAGGACGTGACCAAAAACATTCAGTACTTC. This encodes CSVGQDVTKNIQYF.

This clonotype has only a few counts. The chain joins TRBV7-2 to TRBJ2-3; 7 nucleotides align to TRBD2. Unmatched junction bases numbered 13, after V lost 11 bases and J lost 5 bases. Germline V gene data show CDR1 as SGHTA and CDR2 as FQGNSA. This CDR3 region has 14 residues. CDR3: CASGRGDAVDTQYF. The CDR3 nucleotides are TGTGCCTCCGGCCGGGGGGACGCAGTAGATACGCAGTATTTT.